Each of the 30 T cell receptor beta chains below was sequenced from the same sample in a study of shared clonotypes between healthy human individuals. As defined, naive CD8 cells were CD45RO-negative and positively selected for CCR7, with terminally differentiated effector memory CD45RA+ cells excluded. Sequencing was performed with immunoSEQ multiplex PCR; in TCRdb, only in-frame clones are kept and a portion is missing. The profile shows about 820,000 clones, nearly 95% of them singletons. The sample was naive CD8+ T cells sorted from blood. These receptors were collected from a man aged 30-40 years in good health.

CDR3: CASSPTPDWVKETQYF. The CDR3 DNA sequence: TGTGCCAGCAGCCCCACCCCGGACTGGGTAAAAGAGACCCAGTACTTC. J is TRBJ2-5 and V is TRBV5-4; D may be TRBD2 (5 bases). V was trimmed by 4 bases and J by 3 bases, leaving 19 bases between them. CDR3 length: 16 residues. The germline gives CDR1 SGHNT, CDR2 YYREEE (reference sequence). Full variable domain (rest looked up from reference TRBV5-4 and TRBJ2-5): ETGVTQSPTHLIKTRGQQVTLRCSSQSGHNTVSWYQQALGQGPQFIFQYYREEENGRGNFPPRFSGLQFPNYSSELNVNALELDDSALYLCASSPTPDWVKETQYFGPGTRLLVL.

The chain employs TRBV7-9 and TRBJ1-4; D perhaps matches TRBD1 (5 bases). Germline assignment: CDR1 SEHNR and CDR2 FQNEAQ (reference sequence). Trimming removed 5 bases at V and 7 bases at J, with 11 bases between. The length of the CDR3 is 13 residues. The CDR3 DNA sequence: TGTGCCAGCAGCCCCACTGGGGGTGAAAAACTGTTTTTT. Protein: CASSPTGGEKLFF.

The CDR3 is CASSSSGKDLNYEQYF. The CDR3 DNA is TGTGCCAGCAGCTCCAGCGGCAAAGACCTAAACTACGAGCAGTACTTC. The chain is built from TRBV7-8 and TRBJ2-7, with TRBD2 as a possible D gene (5 bases). Per germline, CDR1 SGHVS and CDR2 FQNEAQ. CDR3 size: 16 residues. Trimming left V 4 bases short and J 3 bases short, with 19 bases between.

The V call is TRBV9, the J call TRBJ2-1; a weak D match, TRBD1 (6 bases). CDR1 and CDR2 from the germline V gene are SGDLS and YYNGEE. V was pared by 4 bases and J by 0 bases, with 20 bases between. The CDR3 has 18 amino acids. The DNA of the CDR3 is TGTGCCAGCAGCTTGGGCTTAGGGGGTCGACGCTCCTACAATGAGCAGTTCTTC. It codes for CASSLGLGGRRSYNEQFF.

This CDR3 is CASSFRRLADNEQFF. CDR3 nucleotides: TGTGCCAGCAGCTTCAGGCGACTAGCGGATAATGAGCAGTTCTTC. The chain links TRBV5-8 to TRBJ2-1, with 9 bases identical to TRBD2. The CDR3 runs to 15 residues. Losses at the gene ends were 2 bases for V and 7 bases for J; bases not matched to a gene: 7. Germline loops: CDR1 SGHTS, CDR2 YDEGEE.

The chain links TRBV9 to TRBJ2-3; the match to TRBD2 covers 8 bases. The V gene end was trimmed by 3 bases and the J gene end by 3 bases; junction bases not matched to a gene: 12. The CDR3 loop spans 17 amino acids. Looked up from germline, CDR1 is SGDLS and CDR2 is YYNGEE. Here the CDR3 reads CASSAPPRRGETDTQYF. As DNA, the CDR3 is TGTGCCAGCAGCGCCCCCCCCCGGCGGGGGGAAACAGATACGCAGTATTTT.

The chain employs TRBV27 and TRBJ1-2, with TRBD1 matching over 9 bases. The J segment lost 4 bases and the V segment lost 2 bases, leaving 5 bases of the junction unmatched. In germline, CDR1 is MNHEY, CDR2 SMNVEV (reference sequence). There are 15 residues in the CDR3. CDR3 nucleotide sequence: TGTGCCAGCAGTTTAGACGGACAGGGGAGCTATGGCTACACCTTC. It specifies CASSLDGQGSYGYTF.

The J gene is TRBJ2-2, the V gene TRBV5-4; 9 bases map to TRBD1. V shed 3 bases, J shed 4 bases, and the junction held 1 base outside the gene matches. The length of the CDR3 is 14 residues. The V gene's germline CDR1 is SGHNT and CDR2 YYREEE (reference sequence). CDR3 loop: CASSWGQGTGELFF. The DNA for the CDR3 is TGTGCCAGCAGCTGGGGACAGGGCACCGGGGAGCTGTTTTTT.

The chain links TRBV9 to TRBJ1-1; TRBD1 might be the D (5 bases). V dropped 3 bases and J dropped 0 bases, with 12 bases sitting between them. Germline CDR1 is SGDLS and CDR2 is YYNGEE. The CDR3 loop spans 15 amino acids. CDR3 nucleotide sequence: TGTGCCAGCAGCGAAGACAGAAGTCTGAACACTGAAGCTTTCTTT. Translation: CASSEDRSLNTEAFF.

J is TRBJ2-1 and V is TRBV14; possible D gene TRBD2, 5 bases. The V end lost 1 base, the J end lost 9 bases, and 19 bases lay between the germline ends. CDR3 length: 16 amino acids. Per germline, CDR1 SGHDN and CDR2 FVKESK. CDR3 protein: CASSQARGFNFVEQFF. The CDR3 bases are TGTGCCAGCAGCCAAGCTCGGGGTTTCAATTTCGTTGAGCAGTTCTTC.

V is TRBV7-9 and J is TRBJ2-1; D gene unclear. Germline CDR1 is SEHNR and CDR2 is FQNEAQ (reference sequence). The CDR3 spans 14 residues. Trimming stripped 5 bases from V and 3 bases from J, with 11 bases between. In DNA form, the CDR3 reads TGTGCCAGCAGCCCAACCAATTACTACAATGAGCAGTTCTTC. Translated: CASSPTNYYNEQFF.

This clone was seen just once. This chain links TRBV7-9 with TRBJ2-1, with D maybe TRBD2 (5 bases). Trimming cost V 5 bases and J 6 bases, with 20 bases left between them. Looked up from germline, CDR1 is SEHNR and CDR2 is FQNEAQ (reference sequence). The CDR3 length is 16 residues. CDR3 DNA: TGTGCCAGCAGCGCCCTCCGGGGAGAGGGTAGCAATGAGCAGTTCTTC. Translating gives CASSALRGEGSNEQFF.

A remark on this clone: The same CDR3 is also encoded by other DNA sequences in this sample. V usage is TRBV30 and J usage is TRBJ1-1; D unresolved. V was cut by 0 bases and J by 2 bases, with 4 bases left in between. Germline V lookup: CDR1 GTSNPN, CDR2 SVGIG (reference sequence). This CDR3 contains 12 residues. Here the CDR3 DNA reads TGTGCCTGGAGTGTCGGAAACACTGAAGCTTTCTTT. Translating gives CAWSVGNTEAFF.

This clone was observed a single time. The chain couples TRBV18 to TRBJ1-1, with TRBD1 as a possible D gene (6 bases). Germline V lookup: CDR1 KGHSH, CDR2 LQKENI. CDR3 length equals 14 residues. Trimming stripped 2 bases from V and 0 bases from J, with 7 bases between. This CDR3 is CASSPTGMNTEAFF. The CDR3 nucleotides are TGTGCCAGCTCACCAACAGGGATGAACACTGAAGCTTTCTTT.

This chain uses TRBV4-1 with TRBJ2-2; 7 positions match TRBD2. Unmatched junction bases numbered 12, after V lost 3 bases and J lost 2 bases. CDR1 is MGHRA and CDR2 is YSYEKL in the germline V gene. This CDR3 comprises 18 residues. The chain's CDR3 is CASSHFPLAEVNTGELFF. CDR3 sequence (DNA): TGCGCCAGCAGCCATTTCCCGCTAGCGGAGGTTAACACCGGGGAGCTGTTTTTT.

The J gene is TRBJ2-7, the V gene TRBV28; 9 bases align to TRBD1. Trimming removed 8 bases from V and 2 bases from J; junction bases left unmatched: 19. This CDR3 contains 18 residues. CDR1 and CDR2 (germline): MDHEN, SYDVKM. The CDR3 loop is CASANPNFRDRDPYEQYF. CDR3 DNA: TGTGCCAGCGCAAATCCGAATTTCCGGGACAGGGACCCCTACGAGCAGTACTTC. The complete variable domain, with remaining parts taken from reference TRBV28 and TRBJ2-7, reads DVKVTQSSRYLVKRTGEKVFLECVQDMDHENMFWYRQDPGLGLRLIYFSYDVKMKEKGDIPEGYSVSREKKERFSLILESASTNQTSMYLCASANPNFRDRDPYEQYFGPGTRLTVT.

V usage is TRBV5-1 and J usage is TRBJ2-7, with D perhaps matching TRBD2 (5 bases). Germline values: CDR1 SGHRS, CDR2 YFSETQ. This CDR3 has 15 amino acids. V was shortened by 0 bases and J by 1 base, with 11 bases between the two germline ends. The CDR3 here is CASSLGRAMSYEQYF. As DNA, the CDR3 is TGCGCCAGCAGCTTGGGGCGGGCCATGTCCTACGAGCAGTACTTC.

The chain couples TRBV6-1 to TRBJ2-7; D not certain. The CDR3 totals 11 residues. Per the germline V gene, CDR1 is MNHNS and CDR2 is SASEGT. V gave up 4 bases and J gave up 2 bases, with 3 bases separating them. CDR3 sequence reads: CASSAAYEQYF. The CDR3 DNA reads TGTGCCAGCAGTGCGGCCTACGAGCAGTACTTC.

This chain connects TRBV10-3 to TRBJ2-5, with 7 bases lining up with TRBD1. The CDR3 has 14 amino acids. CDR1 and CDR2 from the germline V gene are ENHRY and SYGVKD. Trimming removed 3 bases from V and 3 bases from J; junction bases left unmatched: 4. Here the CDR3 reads CAISDPTGKETQYF. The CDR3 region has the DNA TGTGCCATCAGTGACCCGACAGGGAAAGAGACCCAGTACTTC.

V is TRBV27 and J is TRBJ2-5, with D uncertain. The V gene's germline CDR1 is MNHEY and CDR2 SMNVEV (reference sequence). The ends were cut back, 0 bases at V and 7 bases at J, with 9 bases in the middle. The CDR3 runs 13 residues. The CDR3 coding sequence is TGTGCCAGCAGTTTATCCTCCTCGGCGACCCAGTACTTC. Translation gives CASSLSSSATQYF.

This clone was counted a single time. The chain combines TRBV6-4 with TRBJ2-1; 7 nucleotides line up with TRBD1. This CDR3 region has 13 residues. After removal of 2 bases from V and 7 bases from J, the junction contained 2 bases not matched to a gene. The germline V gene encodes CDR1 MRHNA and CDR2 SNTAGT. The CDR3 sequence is CASSDKTGNEQFF. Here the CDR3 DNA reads TGTGCCAGCAGTGACAAGACAGGGAATGAGCAGTTCTTC.

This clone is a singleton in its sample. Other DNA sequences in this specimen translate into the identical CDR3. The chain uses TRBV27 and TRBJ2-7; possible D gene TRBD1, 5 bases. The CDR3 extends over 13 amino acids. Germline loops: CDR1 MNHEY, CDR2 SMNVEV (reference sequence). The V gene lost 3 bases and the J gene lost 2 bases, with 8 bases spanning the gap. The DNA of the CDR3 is TGTGCCAGCAGTTTGGGCAGGGCCTACGAGCAGTACTTC. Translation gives CASSLGRAYEQYF.

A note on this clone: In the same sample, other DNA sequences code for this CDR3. CDR3 region: CASSFSPYEQYF. As DNA, the CDR3 is TGTGCCAGCAGTTTCTCTCCCTACGAGCAGTACTTC. The rearrangement links TRBV28 to TRBJ2-7; no clear D gene. CDR1 and CDR2 (germline): MDHEN, SYDVKM. The CDR3 loop spans 12 amino acids. V gave up 3 bases and J gave up 2 bases, with 5 bases separating them.

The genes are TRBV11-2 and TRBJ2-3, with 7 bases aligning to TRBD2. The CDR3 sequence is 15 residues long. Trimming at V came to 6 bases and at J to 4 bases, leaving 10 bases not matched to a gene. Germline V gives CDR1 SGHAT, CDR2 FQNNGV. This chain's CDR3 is CASRGRERAPDTQYF. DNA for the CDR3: TGTGCCAGCAGGGGGCGGGAGCGGGCCCCAGATACGCAGTATTTT.

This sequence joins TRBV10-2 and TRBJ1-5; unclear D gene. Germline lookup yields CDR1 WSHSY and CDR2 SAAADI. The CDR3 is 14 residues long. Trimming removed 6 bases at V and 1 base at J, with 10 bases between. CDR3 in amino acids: CASSPHKSNQPQHF. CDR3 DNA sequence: TGCGCCAGCAGCCCACACAAAAGCAATCAGCCCCAGCATTTT.

The CDR3 nucleotides read TGCGCCAGCAGTCTGGGAGACTACAATGAGCAGTTCTTC. This encodes CASSLGDYNEQFF. The gene calls are TRBV10-1 and TRBJ2-1; a possible D gene is TRBD2 (5 bases). Between the trimmed V and J ends, which lost 5 bases and 3 bases, there was a span of 8 bases. The CDR3 totals 13 residues. The germline gives CDR1 WNHNN, CDR2 SYGVQD (reference sequence).

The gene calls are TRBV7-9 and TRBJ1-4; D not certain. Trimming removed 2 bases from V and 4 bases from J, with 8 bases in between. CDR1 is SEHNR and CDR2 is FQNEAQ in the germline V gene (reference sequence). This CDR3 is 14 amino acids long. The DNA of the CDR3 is TGTGCCAGCAGCTTACTCGCGATTAATGAAAAACTGTTTTTT. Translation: CASSLLAINEKLFF.

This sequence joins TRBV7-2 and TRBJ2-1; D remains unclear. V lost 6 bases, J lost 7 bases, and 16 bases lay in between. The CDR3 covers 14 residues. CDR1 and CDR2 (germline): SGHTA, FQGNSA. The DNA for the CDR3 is TGTGCCAGCAGTCCTCGGGCGTGGCGGAATGAGCAGTTCTTC. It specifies CASSPRAWRNEQFF. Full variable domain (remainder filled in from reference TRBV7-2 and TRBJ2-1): GAGVSQSPSNKVTEKGKDVELRCDPISGHTALYWYRQSLGQGLEFLIYFQGNSAPDKSGLPSDRFSAERTGGSVSTLTIQRTQQEDSAVYLCASSPRAWRNEQFFGPGTRLTVL.

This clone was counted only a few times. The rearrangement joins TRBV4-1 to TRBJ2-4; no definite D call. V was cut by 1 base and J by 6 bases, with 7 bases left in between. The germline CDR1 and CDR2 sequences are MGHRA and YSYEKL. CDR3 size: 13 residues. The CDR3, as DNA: TGCGCCAGCAGCCAAGTAGTCTCAAACATTCAGTACTTC. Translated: CASSQVVSNIQYF.

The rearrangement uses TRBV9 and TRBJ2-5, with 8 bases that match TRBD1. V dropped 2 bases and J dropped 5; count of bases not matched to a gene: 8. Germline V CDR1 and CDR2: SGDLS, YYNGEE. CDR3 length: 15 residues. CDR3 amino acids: CASSVGTGSRETQYF. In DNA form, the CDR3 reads TGTGCCAGCAGCGTCGGGACAGGATCGCGGGAGACCCAGTACTTC.